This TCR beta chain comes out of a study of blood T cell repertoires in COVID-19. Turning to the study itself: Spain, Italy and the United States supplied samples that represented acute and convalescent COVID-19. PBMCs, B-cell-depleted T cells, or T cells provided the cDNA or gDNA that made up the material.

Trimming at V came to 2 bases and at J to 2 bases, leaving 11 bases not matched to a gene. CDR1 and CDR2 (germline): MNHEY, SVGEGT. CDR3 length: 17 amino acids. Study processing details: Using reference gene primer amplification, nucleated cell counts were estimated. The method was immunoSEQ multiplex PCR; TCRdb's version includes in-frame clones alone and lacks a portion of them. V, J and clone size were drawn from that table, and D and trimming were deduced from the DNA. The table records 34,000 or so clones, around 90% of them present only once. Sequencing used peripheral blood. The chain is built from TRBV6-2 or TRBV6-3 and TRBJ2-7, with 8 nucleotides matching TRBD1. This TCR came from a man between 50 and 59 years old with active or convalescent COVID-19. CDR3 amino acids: CASSYPPRQGMAYEQYF. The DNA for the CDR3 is TGTGCCAGCAGTTACCCGCCCAGACAGGGGATGGCCTACGAGCAGTACTTC.